A single sample gave rise to the 6 T cell receptor beta chains below, sequenced in a study of cytomegalovirus exposure and HLA in healthy donors. The PCR made use of 60 Vbeta and 13 Jbeta primers. TCRdb keeps only in-frame clones here, not all; method: immunoSEQ multiplex PCR. The sample consists of almost 200,000 clones, 79% of them appearing once. Sample: PBMCs. Source of these receptors: a woman younger than 45 in good health and CMV-seropositive.

This clone has just one count. The V gene is TRBV5-1, the J gene TRBJ2-1; TRBD2 matches 10 bases. The V gene end was trimmed by 4 bases and the J gene end by 7 bases; junction bases not matched to a gene: 8. Looked up from germline, CDR1 is SGHRS and CDR2 is YFSETQ. The CDR3 length is 15 residues. The chain's CDR3 is CASSELAGISNEQFF. In DNA, the CDR3 is TGCGCCAGCAGCGAACTAGCGGGAATTAGTAATGAGCAGTTCTTC.

The V and J genes are TRBV10-3 and TRBJ2-1, with 9 bases identical to TRBD1. Losses at the gene ends were 6 bases for V and 8 bases for J; bases not matched to a gene: 8. Germline assignment: CDR1 ENHRY and CDR2 SYGVKD. The CDR3 is made up of 14 amino acids. The CDR3 here is CAIRGGQGVDEQFF. The CDR3 DNA sequence: TGTGCCATCAGGGGGGGACAGGGTGTGGATGAGCAGTTCTTC.

The rearrangement links TRBV4-3 to TRBJ1-5; D uncertain. V lost 0 bases, J lost 4 bases, and 13 bases lay in between. The CDR3 totals 16 residues. CDR1 and CDR2 (germline): LGHNA, YSLEER. CDR3 protein: CASSQDRGLENQPQHF. CDR3 bases: TGCGCCAGCAGCCAAGATAGAGGGTTGGAGAATCAGCCCCAGCATTTT.

V is TRBV25-1 and J is TRBJ2-2; D remains ambiguous. The CDR3 totals 13 residues. Trimming took off 4 bases at V and 8 bases at J, with 11 bases between the two ends. Per the germline V gene, CDR1 is MGHDK and CDR2 is SYGVNS. The CDR3 nucleotides read TGTGCCAGCAGTGTCCGTCAACGGGGGGAGCTGTTTTTT. This encodes CASSVRQRGELFF.

This chain links TRBV9 with TRBJ2-7; 11 bases map to TRBD1. Trimming removed 2 bases from V and 6 bases from J; junction bases left unmatched: 7. Per germline, CDR1 SGDLS and CDR2 YYNGEE. The CDR3 is 15 residues long. The CDR3 DNA follows: TGTGCCAGCAGCGTCGGGGACAGGGGGGTGGGCGAGCAGTACTTC. This sequence encodes CASSVGDRGVGEQYF.

The V and J genes are TRBV7-8 and TRBJ2-7; maybe TRBD1 (5 bases). The CDR3 contains 13 residues. Per the germline V gene, CDR1 is SGHVS and CDR2 is FQNEAQ. The V end was cut by 8 bases, the J end by 3 bases, with 14 bases between. DNA of the CDR3: TGTGCCAGCCTACCGGACACTGGCTACGAGCAGTACTTC. It encodes CASLPDTGYEQYF.